The rows below give T cell receptor beta chains drawn from one sample of a study of response to subunit inactivated influenza vaccine. TCRdb recomputed calls from the RT-PCR reads with MiXCR, one row per CDR3 protein. The sample yields 800,000 to 1,000,000 distinct CDR3 sequences, around 20% seen once. Here the sequenced sample was PBMCs from blood, taken 4 to 6 days after vaccination. The receptors derive from a man between 50 and 59 years old who received an inactivated influenza vaccine. Each CDR3 is given with its conserved first and last residue. Rows give clone size only sometimes, using once, few, many, or a class for an expanded clone.

TRBV7-2,TRBJ1-1,.,CASSLVPRTNTEAFF
TRBV6-2/TRBV6-3,TRBJ2-1,few,CASSAGIGSSYNEQFF
TRBV20-1,TRBJ2-5,few,CSASQPGLAGTQYF
TRBV12-3/TRBV12-4,TRBJ1-2,.,CASSLIRVSGYTF
TRBV20-1,TRBJ2-3,many,CSARAAGVDTQYF
TRBV20-1,TRBJ2-3,few,CSANSDGRDTQYF
TRBV12-5,TRBJ2-7,few,CASGLVRDQDRNRLCHYEQYF
TRBV5-5,TRBJ1-1,many,CASSWTALNTEAFF
TRBV5-1,TRBJ2-3,many,CASTEDTNQNTQYF
TRBV9,TRBJ1-6,.,CASSPRTGSGTLHF
TRBV2,TRBJ2-5,few,CASSDPTGPQETQYF
TRBV11-3,TRBJ2-3,few,CASSLVPLLAGGLHQYTDTQYF
TRBV6-5,TRBJ2-7,few,CASSYRKTGGEGEQYF
TRBV3-1,TRBJ1-6,.,CASSSRRDQGSPLHF
TRBV29-1,TRBJ1-1,many,CSVGRGNTEAFF
TRBV20-1,TRBJ2-1,few,CSARSGLVYNEQFF
TRBV27,TRBJ2-1,.,CASSLRLGGDPYNEQFF
TRBV21-1,TRBJ2-7,few,CASSKGGGNYEQYF
TRBV5-5,TRBJ2-1,.,CASSLGRATLNEQFF
TRBV20-1,TRBJ2-7,.,CSARRPYEREQYF
TRBV28,TRBJ2-1,.,CASAREGGVYNEQFF
TRBV2,TRBJ2-2,once,CASKYLVVNTGELFF
TRBV2,TRBJ2-5,.,CASSGARETQYF
TRBV12-3/TRBV12-4,TRBJ2-7,.,CASSSALDYEQYF
TRBV7-2,TRBJ2-7,few,CASSYLQGYEQYF
TRBV12-3/TRBV12-4,TRBJ2-1,many,CASSALAGGFANEQFF
TRBV11-2,TRBJ1-2,.,CASSVTGAAFGGYTF
TRBV4-3,TRBJ2-1,few,CASSQAEKGNEQFF
TRBV19,TRBJ1-6,.,CATGVSNSPLHF